A single sample gave rise to the 8 T cell receptor beta chains below, sequenced in a study of cytomegalovirus exposure and HLA in healthy donors. Amplification used 60 Vbeta primers and 13 Jbeta primers. The assay was immunoSEQ multiplex PCR, and TCRdb's table has in-frame clones only and misses some. The sample lists 90,000 to 110,000 clones, approximately 11% occurring once. Material: PBMCs. Source of these receptors: a man aged 35 to 55 in good health and CMV-seropositive.

This clone was seen ten or more times. This rearrangement joins TRBV5-6 to TRBJ1-3, with D unclear. V lost 1 base and J 5 bases, leaving 4 bases between the germline ends. The CDR3 contains 12 residues. In germline, CDR1 is SGHDT, CDR2 YYEEEE. CDR3 in amino acids: CASSLPRNTIYF. DNA for the CDR3: TGTGCCAGCAGCTTGCCAAGAAACACCATATATTTT.

This clone was detected a few times. V gene TRBV6-5 combines with J gene TRBJ1-3, with no clear D. Germline V gene sequence: CDR1 MNHEY, CDR2 SVGAGI. The CDR3 extends over 13 amino acids. V shed 6 bases and J shed 2 bases, with 8 bases lying between them. CDR3 sequence reads: CASRSDTGNTIYF. The CDR3 nucleotides read TGTGCCAGCAGATCAGATACTGGAAACACCATATATTTT.

In its sample, this clone was seen a few times. This chain connects TRBV9 to TRBJ2-7; D unclear. The CDR3 spans 14 residues. Looked up from germline, CDR1 is SGDLS and CDR2 is YYNGEE. Between the trimmed V and J ends, which lost 0 bases and 0 bases, there was a span of 7 bases. CDR3 sequence: CASSVVRDSYEQYF. In nucleotides, the CDR3 is TGTGCCAGCAGCGTAGTGCGAGACTCCTACGAGCAGTACTTC. The full variable domain, with the rest looked up from reference TRBV9 and TRBJ2-7, is DSGVTQTPKHLITATGQRVTLRCSPRSGDLSVYWYQQSLDQGLQFLIQYYNGEERAKGNILERFSAQQFPDLHSELNLSSLELGDSALYFCASSVVRDSYEQYFGPGTRLTVT.

This sequence joins TRBV11-3 and TRBJ2-1; TRBD2 matches 8 bases. V lost 8 bases and J lost 8; bases outside the gene matches: 14. The CDR3 runs 15 residues. Germline V lookup: CDR1 SGHNT, CDR2 YENEEA. CDR3 DNA sequence: TGTGCCAGCCAAGAACGGGAGGGCCGTATGGATGAGCAGTTCTTC. This encodes CASQEREGRMDEQFF.

This rearrangement joins TRBV7-2 to TRBJ1-3; possible D gene TRBD1, 5 bases. The CDR3 loop spans 15 amino acids. Trimming shortened V by 3 bases and J by 4 bases, and 13 bases separated the two germline ends. Germline CDR1 SGHTA, CDR2 FQGNSA. CDR3 coding DNA: TGTGCCAGCAGCTTCGACAGCATGAGAGGAAACACCATATATTTT. It yields the protein CASSFDSMRGNTIYF.

Regarding this clone: Relative to the germline gene, one junction end is altered; a read error may explain this. The chain uses TRBV4-1 and TRBJ2-7; TRBD2 aligns across 12 bases. CDR1 and CDR2 (germline): MGHRA, YSYEKL. This CDR3 contains 17 residues. In nucleotides, the CDR3 is TGCGCCAGCAGCCAAGAGCGCCGGACTAGCGGGATGGACGAGCAGCACTTC. Its protein product is CASSQERRTSGMDEQHF.

This clone was found a few times. The gene calls are TRBV5-1 and TRBJ2-5; D may be TRBD2 (6 bases). Trimming removed 1 base from V and 0 bases from J, with 10 bases in between. Looked up from germline, CDR1 is SGHRS and CDR2 is YFSETQ. The CDR3 has 15 residues. CDR3 in amino acids: CASSLQRANQETQYF. CDR3 coding DNA: TGCGCCAGCAGCTTGCAGCGGGCCAACCAAGAGACCCAGTACTTC.

This rearrangement joins TRBV30 to TRBJ2-6; weak D call: TRBD1 (5 bases). Germline CDR1 reads GTSNPN; CDR2 reads SVGIG (reference sequence). The CDR3 loop spans 15 amino acids. The ends were cut back, 3 bases at V and 0 bases at J, with 9 bases in the middle. The DNA for the CDR3 is TGTGCCTGGAGCTACAGGAGCTCTGGGGCCAACGTCCTGACTTTC. It specifies CAWSYRSSGANVLTF.